The present entry profiles one TCR beta chain with its context. This entry belongs to a study of blood T cell repertoires in COVID-19. Study context: Acute-phase and convalescent COVID-19 samples originated in the United States, Italy and Spain. The analysed material was cDNA or gDNA that came from T cells, B-cell-depleted T cells, or PBMCs.

CDR3 length equals 14 residues. Looked up from germline, CDR1 is MGHDK and CDR2 is SYGVNS. V dropped 1 base and J dropped 7 bases, with 10 bases sitting between them. The table came from immunoSEQ multiplex PCR; TCRdb's copy has only in-frame clones and leaves some out. The table includes about 180,000 clones, 70% to 90% detected once. The genes are TRBV25-1 and TRBJ1-4; weak D call: TRBD1 (5 bases). The clonotype was recovered from a woman aged 25 to 39 with active or convalescent COVID-19. The sequenced sample consisted of peripheral blood. Written as DNA, the CDR3 is TGTGCCAGCAGTGAATTACAGGCTGGTGAAAAACTGTTTTTT. This translates into CASSELQAGEKLFF.